These 6 T cell receptor beta chains came from one sample sequenced in a study of immune evolution from preneoplasia to lung adenocarcinoma (dated by TCRdb to the early 2020s). Libraries came from the immunoSEQ multiplex PCR assay. TCRdb stores this immuneACCESS table with in-frame sequences only. Part of the clones is absent; in the studies checked, under half of the shortfall reflects unresolved V genes, and no reason is known for the rest. This sample comprises thousands of clones, 79% of them detected only once. Under 3% of the sample comes from the top ten. Sample: FFPE invasive lung adenocarcinoma tissue. The cell subset or site tag for this specimen amounts to: frankly invasive lung adenocarcinoma (ADC). The receptors shown here come from a person aged 40-50 years with lung adenocarcinoma.

The CDR3 nucleotides read TGCGCCAGCATGGGGAACACTGAAGCTTTCTTT. It is translated as CASMGNTEAFF. The chain is built from TRBV5-1 and TRBJ1-1; D unclear. Trimming removed 6 bases from V and 1 base from J, with 4 bases in between. The CDR3 sequence is 11 residues long. Germline CDR1 and CDR2: SGHRS and YFSETQ.

This clone occurred once. The same CDR3 also results from other DNA sequences found in this sample. V and J are TRBV2 and TRBJ2-5, with TRBD2 matching 9 bases. Trimming took 2 bases from V and 8 from J; bases not matched to a gene: 18. Germline-derived CDR1 and CDR2 are SNHLY and FYNNEI. CDR3 size: 18 residues. The CDR3 reads CASSEKVVVSGGLKTQYF. CDR3 bases: TGTGCCAGCAGTGAAAAAGTGGTGGTGAGCGGGGGGCTGAAAACCCAGTACTTC.

The gene calls are TRBV14 and TRBJ2-3, with D perhaps TRBD1 or TRBD2 (5 bases each). The germline V gene encodes CDR1 SGHDN and CDR2 FVKESK. Trimming removed 1 base from V and 3 bases from J, with 8 bases in between. This CDR3 is built from 14 residues. Written as DNA, the CDR3 is TGTGCCAGCAGCCAAGTATGGGGGACAGATACGCAGTATTTT. Translation gives CASSQVWGTDTQYF.

V usage is TRBV28 and J usage is TRBJ2-1, with a possible D match to TRBD2 (6 bases). The CDR3 is 15 residues long. CDR1 is MDHEN and CDR2 is SYDVKM in the germline V gene. V shed 5 bases and J shed 9 bases, with 20 bases lying between them. Here the CDR3 reads CASSPPRLGGGEQFF. CDR3 bases: TGTGCCAGCAGTCCCCCCCGGTTGGGGGGAGGTGAGCAGTTCTTC.

The rearrangement uses TRBV7-2 and TRBJ2-2; 10 nucleotides line up with TRBD2. V shed 5 bases, J shed 6 bases, and the junction held 12 bases outside the gene matches. Germline lookup yields CDR1 SGHTA and CDR2 FQGNSA. This CDR3 region has 17 residues. The CDR3 region is CASSPLAGGGFAGELFF. The CDR3, as DNA: TGTGCCAGCAGCCCCTTAGCGGGAGGTGGTTTTGCCGGGGAGCTGTTTTTT.

V gene TRBV7-9 combines with J gene TRBJ1-1, with 7 bases that match TRBD1. There are 12 residues in the CDR3. In germline, CDR1 is SEHNR, CDR2 FQNEAQ (reference sequence). V lost 5 bases, J lost 11 bases, and 8 bases stayed unmatched. Written as DNA, the CDR3 is TGTGCCAGCAGCGCCACCACAGGGGCGGCTTTCTTT. As protein: CASSATTGAAFF.